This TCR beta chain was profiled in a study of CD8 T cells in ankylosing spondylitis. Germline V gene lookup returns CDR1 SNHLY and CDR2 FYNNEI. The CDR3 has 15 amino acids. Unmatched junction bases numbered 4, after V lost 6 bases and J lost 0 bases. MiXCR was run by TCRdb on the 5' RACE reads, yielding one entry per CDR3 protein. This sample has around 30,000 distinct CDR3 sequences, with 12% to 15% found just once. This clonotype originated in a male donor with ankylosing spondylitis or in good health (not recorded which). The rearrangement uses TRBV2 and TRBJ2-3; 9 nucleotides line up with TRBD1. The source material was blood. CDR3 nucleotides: TGTGCCAGCAGAAGGGACAGGGCTAGCACAGATACGCAGTATTTT. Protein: CASRRDRASTDTQYF. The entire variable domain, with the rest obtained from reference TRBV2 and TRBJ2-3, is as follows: EPEVTQTPSHQVTQMGQEVILRCVPISNHLYFYWYRQILGQKVEFLVSFYNNEISEKSEIFDDQFSVERPDGSNFTLKIRSTKLEDSAMYFCASRRDRASTDTQYFGPGTRLTVL.